Below are 10 T cell receptor beta chains sequenced from a single sample in a study of graft-versus-host responses after intestinal transplantation. Clones were sequenced by immunoSEQ multiplex PCR, and TCRdb holds only the in-frame ones, with some missing. The sample comprises 99,000 or so clones, about 88% of which are singletons, and roughly 1% rests with the top ten. No cognate antigen is known for these TCRs. The sequencing used unstimulated CD4+ T cells sorted from spleen or lymph node cells, collected before intestinal transplant. Receptors originate from a human donor who received an intestinal transplant.

The chain couples TRBV5-1 to TRBJ2-5, with D perhaps matching TRBD2 (5 bases). CDR3 length equals 15 residues. V was clipped by 2 bases and J by 5 bases, with 16 bases between them. In germline, CDR1 is SGHRS, CDR2 YFSETQ. The CDR3 sequence: CASSFSMGGSETQYF. CDR3 sequence (DNA): TGCGCCAGCAGCTTTTCTATGGGCGGGTCCGAGACCCAGTACTTC. Using reference TRBV5-1 and TRBJ2-5 for the parts outside the CDR3, the full variable domain is KAGVTQTPRYLIKTRGQQVTLSCSPISGHRSVSWYQQTPGQGLQFLFEYFSETQRNKGNFPGRFSGRQFSNSRSEMNVSTLELGDSALYLCASSFSMGGSETQYFGPGTRLLVL.

J is TRBJ1-2 and V is TRBV2; D is unclear. The CDR3 contains 11 residues. With 9 bases removed from V and 7 bases from J, the gap between germline ends came to 12 bases. CDR1 is SNHLY and CDR2 is FYNNEI in the germline V gene. The CDR3 coding sequence is TGTGCCAGTAGATTCCCGAGTGGCTACACCTTC. Its protein product is CASRFPSGYTF.

The chain joins TRBV2 to TRBJ1-6; no clear D gene. Trimming shortened V by 0 bases and J by 6 bases, and 9 bases separated the two germline ends. The CDR3 runs 15 residues. The germline gives CDR1 SNHLY, CDR2 FYNNEI. The CDR3 spells CASSEALGINSPLHF. The CDR3 nucleotides read TGTGCCAGCAGTGAAGCGCTGGGAATTAATTCACCCCTCCACTTT. Variable domain in full (rest from reference TRBV2 and TRBJ1-6): EPEVTQTPSHQVTQMGQEVILRCVPISNHLYFYWYRQILGQKVEFLVSFYNNEISEKSEIFDDQFSVERPDGSNFTLKIRSTKLEDSAMYFCASSEALGINSPLHFGNGTRLTVT.

The CDR3, as DNA: TGTGCCAGCAGCTCTTGGGAGGGCAATCAGCCCCAGCATTTT. It codes for CASSSWEGNQPQHF. This chain joins TRBV7-9 and TRBJ1-5; D is ambiguous. The CDR3 runs 14 residues. The germline V gene encodes CDR1 SEHNR and CDR2 FQNEAQ (reference sequence). Trimming took off 4 bases at V and 2 bases at J, with 9 bases between the two ends.

To note about this clone: An end of the junction does not agree with germline; a read error may underlie this. The chain links TRBV2 to TRBJ2-1, with D uncertain. Germline lookup yields CDR1 SNHLY and CDR2 FYNNEI. CDR3 length: 10 amino acids. CDR3 in amino acids: CASSEQEQLF. The CDR3 region has the DNA TGTGCCAGCAGTGAACAAGAGCAGCTCTTC.

The sample holds a few counts of this clone. The rearrangement joins TRBV2 to TRBJ1-5; 7 bases match TRBD1. This CDR3 spans 15 amino acids. Germline V gene sequence: CDR1 SNHLY, CDR2 FYNNEI. Germline trimming cut 4 bases from V and 0 bases from J; bases unmatched to any gene: 3. This chain's CDR3 is CASSVGGLSNQPQHF. The CDR3 DNA reads as TGTGCCAGCAGTGTAGGGGGCCTTAGCAATCAGCCCCAGCATTTT.

The gene calls are TRBV7-9 and TRBJ2-4; D tentatively reads TRBD1 or TRBD2 (5 bases each). In germline, CDR1 is SEHNR, CDR2 FQNEAQ (reference sequence). CDR3 length: 14 residues. V dropped 6 bases and J dropped 1 base, with 10 bases sitting between them. CDR3 sequence: CASRQWDAKNIQYF. In DNA form, the CDR3 reads TGTGCCAGCAGGCAATGGGACGCCAAAAACATTCAGTACTTC.

The gene calls are TRBV28 and TRBJ2-7; perhaps TRBD2 as D (6 bases). The CDR3 covers 16 residues. Germline V gene sequence: CDR1 MDHEN, CDR2 SYDVKM. V lost 1 base, J lost 0 bases, and 13 bases lay in between. The CDR3 spells CASSLSRDSSSYEQYF. DNA of the CDR3: TGTGCCAGCAGTTTATCTCGGGACTCTAGCTCCTACGAGCAGTACTTC. Full variable domain (missing parts from reference TRBV28 and TRBJ2-7): DVKVTQSSRYLVKRTGEKVFLECVQDMDHENMFWYRQDPGLGLRLIYFSYDVKMKEKGDIPEGYSVSREKKERFSLILESASTNQTSMYLCASSLSRDSSSYEQYFGPGTRLTVT.

V usage is TRBV6-5 and J usage is TRBJ1-1, with D maybe TRBD1 (6 bases). Germline CDR1 is MNHEY and CDR2 is SVGAGI. The CDR3 loop spans 13 amino acids. The V end lost 6 bases, the J end lost 4 bases, and 12 bases lay between the germline ends. The CDR3 DNA reads as TGTGCCAGCAGCCGAACAGGGAGCACTGAAGCTTTCTTT. Protein sequence: CASSRTGSTEAFF.

The gene calls are TRBV15 and TRBJ1-1; TRBD1 might be the D (5 bases). The CDR3 has 16 residues. Per the germline V gene, CDR1 is LNHNV and CDR2 is YYDKDF (reference sequence). The V end was cut by 0 bases, the J end by 3 bases, with 14 bases between. The CDR3 nucleotides read TGTGCCACCAGCAGAGATCGGGGGAATACGTACACTGAAGCTTTCTTT. Translated: CATSRDRGNTYTEAFF.